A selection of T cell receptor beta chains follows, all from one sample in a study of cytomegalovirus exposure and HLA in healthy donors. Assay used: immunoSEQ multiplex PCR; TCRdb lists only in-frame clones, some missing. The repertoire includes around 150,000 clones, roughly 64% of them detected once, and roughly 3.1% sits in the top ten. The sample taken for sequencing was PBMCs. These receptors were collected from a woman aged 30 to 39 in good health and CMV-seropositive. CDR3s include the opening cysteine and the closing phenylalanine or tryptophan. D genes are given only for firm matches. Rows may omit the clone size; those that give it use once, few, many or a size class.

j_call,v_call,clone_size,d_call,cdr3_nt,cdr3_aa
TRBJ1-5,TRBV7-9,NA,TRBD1,TGTGCCAGCAGCAAGGGACAGGGGAGAAATCAGCCCCAGCATTTT,CASSKGQGRNQPQHF
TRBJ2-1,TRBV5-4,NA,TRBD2,TGTGCCAGCAGCTCCGAAACCCTTAGCGGGACCCCCTACAATGAGCAGTTCTTC,CASSSETLSGTPYNEQFF
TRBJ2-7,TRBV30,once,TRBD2,TGTGCCTGGAGTGTACTCTCCGGGACTAGAGTCTACGAGCAGTACTTC,CAWSVLSGTRVYEQYF
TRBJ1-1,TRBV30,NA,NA,TGTGCCTGGAGTGTACGCAGTCCCCTGGCTTTCTTT,CAWSVRSPLAFF
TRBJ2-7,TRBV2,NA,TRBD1,TGTGCCAACTGGGGACAGGGGGCGGGCGAGCAGTACTTC,CANWGQGAGEQYF
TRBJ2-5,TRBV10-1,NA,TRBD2,TGCGCCAGCAGTGATCAGCGGGACCCGCAAGAGACCCAGTACTTC,CASSDQRDPQETQYF
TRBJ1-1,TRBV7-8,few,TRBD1,TGTGCCAGCAGCGCAGGGGGCTGGGACACTGAAGCTTTCTTT,CASSAGGWDTEAFF
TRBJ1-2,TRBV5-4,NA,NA,TGTGCCAGCGAACCGCTAGGGGTAGTAGGGAACTATGGCTACACCTTC,CASEPLGVVGNYGYTF
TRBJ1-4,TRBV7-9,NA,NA,TGTGCCAGCAGCCTTGGTCGAGGTGAAAAACTGTTTTTT,CASSLGRGEKLFF
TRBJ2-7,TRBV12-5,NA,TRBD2,TGTGCTAGTGGGCTAGCGGGCCGTCGCGGGCAGTACTTC,CASGLAGRRGQYF
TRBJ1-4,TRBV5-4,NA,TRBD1,TGTGCCAGCAGCAGTCCGGGACAGGGGGTTGAAAAACTGTTTTTT,CASSSPGQGVEKLFF
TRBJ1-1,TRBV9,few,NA,TGTGCCAGCAGCCCCGGGCCGGGGGTAAGGGACACTGAAGCTTTCTTT,CASSPGPGVRDTEAFF
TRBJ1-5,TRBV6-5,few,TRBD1,TGTGCCAGCAGTTGGGACAGGGGTCAGCCCCAGCATTTT,CASSWDRGQPQHF
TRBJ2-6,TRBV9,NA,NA,TGTGCCAGCAGCGCGGGGACATCGAAGGAAAGTCCTGGGGCCAACGTCCTGACTTTC,CASSAGTSKESPGANVLTF
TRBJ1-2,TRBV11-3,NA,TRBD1,TGTGCCAGCAGCTCCTCTGGGACAGGCTATGGCTACACCTTC,CASSSSGTGYGYTF
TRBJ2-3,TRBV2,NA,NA,TGTGCCAGCTCTAACCCAGATACGCAGTATTTT,CASSNPDTQYF
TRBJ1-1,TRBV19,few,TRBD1,TGTGCCAGTAACAGGGGGCCGAACACTGAAGCTTTCTTT,CASNRGPNTEAFF
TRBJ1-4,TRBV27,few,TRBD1,TGTGCCAGCAGAATGACAGGGTTAAATGAAAAACTGTTTTTT,CASRMTGLNEKLFF
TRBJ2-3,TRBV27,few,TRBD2,TGTGCCAGCAGTTTAAGGGCTAGCGGGGTGAACACAGATACGCAGTATTTT,CASSLRASGVNTDTQYF
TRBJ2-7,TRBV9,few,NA,TGTGCCAGCAGCGTAGCAGCTAGTTCCTACGAGCAGTACTTC,CASSVAASSYEQYF
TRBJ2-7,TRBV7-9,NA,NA,TGTGCCAGCAGCTTACGGTCTCCATTTGCTGAGCAGTACTTC,CASSLRSPFAEQYF
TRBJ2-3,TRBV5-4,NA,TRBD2,TGTGCCAGCAGCGGGACTAGCGGGAGCAGGGGAGCAGATACGCAGTATTTT,CASSGTSGSRGADTQYF
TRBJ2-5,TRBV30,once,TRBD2,TGTGCCTGGAGGACTAGCGGGACACGAGAGACCCAGTACTTC,CAWRTSGTRETQYF
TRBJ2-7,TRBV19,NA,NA,TGTGCCAGTAGCACAGGATCCTACGAGCAGTACTTC,CASSTGSYEQYF
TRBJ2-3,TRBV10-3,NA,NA,TGTGCCATCAGTGAGTCCAGGGCAACGGGCACAGATACGCAGTATTTT,CAISESRATGTDTQYF
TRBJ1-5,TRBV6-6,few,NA,TGTGCCAGCAGTTGGGGGACTGGGAGTCAGCCCCAGCATTTT,CASSWGTGSQPQHF